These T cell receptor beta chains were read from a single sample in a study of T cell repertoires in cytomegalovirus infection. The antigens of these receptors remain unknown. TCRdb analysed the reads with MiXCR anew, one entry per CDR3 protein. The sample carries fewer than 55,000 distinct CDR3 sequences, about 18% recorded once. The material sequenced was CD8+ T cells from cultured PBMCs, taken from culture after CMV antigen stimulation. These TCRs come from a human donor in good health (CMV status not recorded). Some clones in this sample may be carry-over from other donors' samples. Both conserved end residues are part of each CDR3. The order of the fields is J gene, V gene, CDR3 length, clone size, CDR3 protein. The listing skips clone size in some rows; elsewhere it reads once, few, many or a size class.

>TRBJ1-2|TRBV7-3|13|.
CASSLEAGFGYTF
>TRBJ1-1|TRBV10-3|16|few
CAISEGQGARRTEAFF
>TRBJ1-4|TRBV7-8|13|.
CASKDRADEKLFF
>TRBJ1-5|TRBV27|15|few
CASSPRGQGIEPQHF
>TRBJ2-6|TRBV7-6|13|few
CASTNSGANVLTF
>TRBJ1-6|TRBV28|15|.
CASSFGSSYNSPLHF
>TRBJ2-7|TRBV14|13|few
CASSLTGFHEQYF
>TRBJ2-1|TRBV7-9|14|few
CASSFHVEDNEQFF
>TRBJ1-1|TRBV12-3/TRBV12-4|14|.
CASSPMMGGTEAFF
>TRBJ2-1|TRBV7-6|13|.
CASSPGSYNEQFF
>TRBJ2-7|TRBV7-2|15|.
CASSFVPAGGYEQYF
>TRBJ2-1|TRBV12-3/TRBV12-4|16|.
CASSSTGAGSYNEQFF
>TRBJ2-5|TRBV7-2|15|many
CASSQWVGLQETQYF
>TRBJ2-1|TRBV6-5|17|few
CASSFAGRGEKEYEQFF
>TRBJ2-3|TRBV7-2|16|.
CASSLIIGGDADTQYF
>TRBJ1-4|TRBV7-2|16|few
CASSFSRGSTNEKLFF
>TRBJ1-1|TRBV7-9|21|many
CASSLASSPPGLGGRNTEAFF